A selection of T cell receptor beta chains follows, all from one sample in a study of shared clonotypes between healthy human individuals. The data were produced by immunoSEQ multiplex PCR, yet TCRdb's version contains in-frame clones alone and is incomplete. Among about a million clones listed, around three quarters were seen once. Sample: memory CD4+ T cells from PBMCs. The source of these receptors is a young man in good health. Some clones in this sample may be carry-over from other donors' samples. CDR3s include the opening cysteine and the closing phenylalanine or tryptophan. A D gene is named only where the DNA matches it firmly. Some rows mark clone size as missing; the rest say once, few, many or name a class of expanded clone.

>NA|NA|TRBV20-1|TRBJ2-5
CSADREETQYF
TGCAGTGCTGACCGGGAGGAGACCCAGTACTTC
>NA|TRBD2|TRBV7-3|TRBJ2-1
CASSLKGLAGDYNEQFF
TGTGCCAGCAGCTTAAAAGGCCTAGCGGGAGATTACAATGAGCAGTTCTTC
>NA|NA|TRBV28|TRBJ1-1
CASSPATRSPEAFF
TGTGCCAGCAGCCCCGCAACGAGGAGCCCTGAAGCTTTCTTT
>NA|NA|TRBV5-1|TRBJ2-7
CASSSGTQGAYEQYF
TGCGCCAGCAGCTCCGGGACGCAGGGTGCCTACGAGCAGTACTTC
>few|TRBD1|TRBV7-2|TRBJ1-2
CASSPRTGGNYGYTF
TGTGCCAGCAGCCCGAGGACAGGAGGGAACTATGGCTACACCTTC
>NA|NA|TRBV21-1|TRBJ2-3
CASSKFTDTQYF
TGTGCCAGCAGCAAATTTACAGATACGCAGTATTTT
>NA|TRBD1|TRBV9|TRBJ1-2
CASSRTGASDGYTF
TGTGCCAGCAGCCGGACAGGGGCCTCCGATGGCTACACCTTC
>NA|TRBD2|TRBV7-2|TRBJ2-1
CASSSVSGGPYNEQFF
TGTGCCAGCAGCTCCGTTAGCGGGGGACCCTACAATGAGCAGTTCTTC
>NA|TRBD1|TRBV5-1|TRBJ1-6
CASSPRDRGRGSPLHF
TGCGCCAGCAGCCCCCGGGACAGGGGGCGAGGCTCACCCCTCCACTTT
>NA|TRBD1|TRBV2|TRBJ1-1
CASSATGGAMVTEAFF
TGTGCCAGCAGTGCCACAGGGGGCGCTATGGTCACTGAAGCTTTCTTT
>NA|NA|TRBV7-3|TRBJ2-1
CASSLTPSEYNEQFF
TGTGCCAGCAGCTTAACCCCTTCCGAGTACAATGAGCAGTTCTTC
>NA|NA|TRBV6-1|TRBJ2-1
CASSELGGRDNEQFF
TGTGCCAGCAGTGAACTGGGGGGACGGGACAATGAGCAGTTCTTC
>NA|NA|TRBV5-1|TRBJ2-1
CASSLYSSYNEQFF
TGCGCCAGCAGCTTATACAGCTCCTACAATGAGCAGTTCTTC
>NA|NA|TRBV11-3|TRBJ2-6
CASSPGRGANVLTF
TGTGCCAGCAGCCCAGGACGAGGGGCCAACGTCCTGACTTTC
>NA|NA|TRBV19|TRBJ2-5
CASKRGESETQYF
TGTGCCAGTAAGAGGGGCGAGAGCGAGACCCAGTACTTC
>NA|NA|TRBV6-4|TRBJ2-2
CASRINRNTGELFF
TGTGCCAGCAGAATAAACAGAAACACCGGGGAGCTGTTTTTT
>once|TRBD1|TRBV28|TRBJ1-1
CASSFRDRANTEAFF
TGTGCCAGCAGTTTCCGGGACAGGGCGAACACTGAAGCTTTCTTT
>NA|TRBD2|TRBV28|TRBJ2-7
CASSLGSGGRAIRDEQYF
TGTGCCAGCAGTTTAGGCAGCGGCGGGAGGGCTATTCGGGACGAGCAGTACTTC
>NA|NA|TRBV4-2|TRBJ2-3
CASSQGYSGTTDTQYF
TGTGCCAGCAGCCAAGGATATAGCGGAACCACAGATACGCAGTATTTT
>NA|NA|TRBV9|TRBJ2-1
CASSVMGINNEQFF
TGTGCCAGCAGCGTAATGGGTATCAACAATGAGCAGTTCTTC
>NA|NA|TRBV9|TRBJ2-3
CASNGPQYF
TGTGCCAGCAACGGTCCGCAGTATTTT
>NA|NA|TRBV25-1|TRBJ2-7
CASGNTFAYEQYF
TGTGCCAGCGGGAACACGTTTGCCTACGAGCAGTACTTC
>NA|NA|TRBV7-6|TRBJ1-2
CASSTQTSGLGYTF
TGTGCCAGCAGCACTCAAACCTCGGGTCTAGGCTACACCTTC
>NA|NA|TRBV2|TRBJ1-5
CASGLGGGNQPQHF
TGTGCCAGCGGATTGGGCGGGGGCAATCAGCCCCAGCATTTT
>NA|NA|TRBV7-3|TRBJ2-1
CASSPGNNRDEQFF
TGTGCCAGCAGCCCAGGAAACAACCGCGATGAGCAGTTCTTC
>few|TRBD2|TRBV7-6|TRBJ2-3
CASSLDAGGPDTQYF
TGTGCCAGCAGCTTAGACGCGGGAGGGCCAGATACGCAGTATTTT
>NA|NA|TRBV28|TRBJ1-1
CATWPKVNTEAFF
TGTGCCACCTGGCCGAAGGTGAACACTGAAGCTTTCTTT
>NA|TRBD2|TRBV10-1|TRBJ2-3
CASSETGLARDTQYF
TGCGCCAGCAGTGAGACGGGACTAGCGAGAGATACGCAGTATTTT
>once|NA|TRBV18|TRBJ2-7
CASSAQGQTYEQYF
TGTGCCAGCTCGGCCCAAGGTCAAACCTACGAGCAGTACTTC
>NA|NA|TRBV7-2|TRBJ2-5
CASSLPLGGAETQYF
TGTGCCAGCAGCTTACCCCTAGGGGGGGCGGAGACCCAGTACTTC
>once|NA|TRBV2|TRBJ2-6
CASRPPSGANVLTF
TGTGCCAGCAGGCCCCCTTCTGGGGCCAACGTCCTGACTTTC
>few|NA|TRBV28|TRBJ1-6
CATRGWGNGEGPNSPLHF
TGTGCCACCCGAGGGTGGGGTAATGGAGAAGGGCCTAATTCACCCCTCCACTTT
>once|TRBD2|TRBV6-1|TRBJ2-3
CASSLLAGTADTQYF
TGTGCCAGCAGCCTACTAGCGGGAACCGCAGATACGCAGTATTTT
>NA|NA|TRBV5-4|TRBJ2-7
CASSSPSYEQYF
TGTGCCAGCAGCTCCCCCTCCTACGAGCAGTACTTC
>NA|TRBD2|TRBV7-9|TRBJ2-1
CASSASGRAGNEQFF
TGTGCCAGCAGCGCTAGCGGGAGGGCCGGGAATGAGCAGTTCTTC
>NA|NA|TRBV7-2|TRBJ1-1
CASSADPNTEAFF
TGTGCCAGCAGTGCGGACCCGAACACTGAAGCTTTCTTT
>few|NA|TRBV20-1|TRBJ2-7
CSASLRVQYF
TGCAGTGCTAGTCTCCGGGTGCAGTACTTC
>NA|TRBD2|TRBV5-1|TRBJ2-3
CASSFGDGASGRETQYF
TGCGCCAGCAGCTTTGGTGACGGGGCTAGCGGGAGGGAGACGCAGTATTTT
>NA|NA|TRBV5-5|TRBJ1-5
CASSKKRGPQHF
TGTGCCAGCAGCAAGAAAAGGGGGCCCCAGCATTTT
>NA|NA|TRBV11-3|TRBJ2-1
CASSSGSTGYNEQFF
TGTGCCAGCAGCTCGGGCTCGACAGGATACAATGAGCAGTTCTTC
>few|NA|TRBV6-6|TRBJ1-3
CASSYSRDLRNTIYF
TGTGCCAGCAGTTACTCGCGTGACCTACGAAACACCATATATTTT
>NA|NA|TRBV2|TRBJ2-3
CASNVEFTDTQYF
TGTGCCAGCAACGTGGAATTCACAGATACGCAGTATTTT
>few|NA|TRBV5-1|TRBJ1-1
CASSLRGDLDAFF
TGCGCCAGCAGCCTTCGGGGGGATTTGGACGCTTTCTTT
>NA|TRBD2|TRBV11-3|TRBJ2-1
CASSLASGVLPGEQFF
TGTGCCAGCAGCTTAGCTAGCGGGGTGCTCCCGGGTGAGCAGTTCTTC
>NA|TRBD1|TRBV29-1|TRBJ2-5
CSVAGTGVATQYF
TGCAGCGTTGCCGGGACAGGGGTGGCGACCCAGTACTTC
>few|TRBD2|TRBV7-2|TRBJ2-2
CASSLTGSAGANTGELFF
TGTGCCAGCAGCTTAACGGGCTCGGCGGGAGCGAACACCGGGGAGCTGTTTTTT
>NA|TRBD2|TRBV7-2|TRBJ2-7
CASSLAGGTRGYEQYF
TGTGCCAGCAGCTTAGCCGGGGGGACTAGGGGTTACGAGCAGTACTTC
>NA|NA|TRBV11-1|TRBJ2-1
CASSLAGVNEQFF
TGTGCCAGCAGCTTAGCGGGGGTTAATGAGCAGTTCTTC
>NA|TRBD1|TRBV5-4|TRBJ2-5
CASSLVGGAETQYF
TGTGCCAGCAGCTTGGTAGGGGGCGCTGAGACCCAGTACTTC
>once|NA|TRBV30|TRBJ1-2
CAWAPGYYGYTF
TGTGCCTGGGCACCGGGCTACTATGGCTACACCTTC
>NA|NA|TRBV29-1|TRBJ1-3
CSVDDSSGNTIYF
TGCAGCGTTGACGACAGCTCTGGAAACACCATATATTTT
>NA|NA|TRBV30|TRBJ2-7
CAWSEHGRGFYEQYF
TGTGCCTGGAGCGAACATGGCAGGGGCTTCTACGAGCAGTACTTC
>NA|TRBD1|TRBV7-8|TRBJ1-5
CASSLRELTGGLPNQPQHF
TGTGCCAGCAGCTTAAGGGAGCTGACAGGGGGCCTCCCCAATCAGCCCCAGCATTTT
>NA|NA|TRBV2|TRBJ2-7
CASSEEGGRFNEQYF
TGTGCCAGCAGTGAAGAGGGAGGTCGGTTCAACGAGCAGTACTTC